This TCR beta chain comes out of a study of Ad26.COV2.S vaccination and SARS-CoV-2 variants. Sequencing was performed with immunoSEQ multiplex PCR; in TCRdb, only in-frame clones are kept and a portion is missing. This table holds roughly 380,000 clones, over 75% found once. The treatment here: 15 to 20 received Ad26.COV2.S at low or high dose, single or two shots; 5 received placebo; per-sample allocation not given. Specimen acquisition occurred on day 63 following the initial vaccine or placebo injection. The administered vaccine (an Ad26 vector) expressed Wuhan-strain SARS-CoV-2 spike. The CDR3 extends over 15 amino acids. The ends were cut back, 5 bases at V and 8 bases at J, with 19 bases in the middle. Germline loops: CDR1 LNHNV, CDR2 YYDKDF (reference sequence).

J is TRBJ2-1 and V is TRBV15; TRBD2 is a possible D gene (6 bases). This sequence originates from a person between 18 and 60 years old who received the Ad26.COV2.S COVID-19 vaccine or a placebo. The sequences come from peripheral blood, collected in a trial of Ad26.COV2.S vaccine versus placebo. CDR3 DNA: TGTGCCACCAGCCCATCCGGAGGCGGGGACCATGAGCAGTTCTTC. Encoded protein: CATSPSGGGDHEQFF.